A selection of T cell receptor beta chains follows, all from one sample in a study of shared clonotypes between healthy human individuals. Sequenced by immunoSEQ multiplex PCR; TCRdb stores in-frame clones only, minus some. The sample lists millions of clones, approximately 94% seen once, with over 0.12% in the top ten. Sequencing was carried out using naive CD4+ T cells sorted from blood. The receptors derive from a young man in good health. The CDR3 runs from the conserved cysteine through the conserved F or W. The D gene is left open where the match is weak. Rows give clone size only sometimes, using once, few, many, or a class for an expanded clone.

clone size	V gene	D gene	CDR3 length	J gene	CDR3 DNA	CDR3 protein
once	TRBV5-4	TRBD1	17	TRBJ1-6	TGTGCCAGCAGCTCAGGGACAGGGAGCTCCTATAATTCACCCCTCCACTTT	CASSSGTGSSYNSPLHF
-	TRBV28	-	14	TRBJ1-2	TGTGCCAGCACCTCCGTCGGGAGGAACTATGGCTACACCTTC	CASTSVGRNYGYTF
-	TRBV5-4	-	17	TRBJ1-2	TGTGCCAGCAGCTTGGTCGCAGGGTCCTCCCCTTCCTATGGCTACACCTTC	CASSLVAGSSPSYGYTF
-	TRBV10-1	-	14	TRBJ1-1	TGCGCCAGCAGTGATAGTTTAGGAGTCACTGAAGCTTTCTTT	CASSDSLGVTEAFF
-	TRBV5-1	TRBD2	15	TRBJ2-3	TGCGCCAGCAGCTTCACTAGCGGGGGGGCAGATACGCAGTATTTT	CASSFTSGGADTQYF
-	TRBV5-4	-	12	TRBJ2-1	TGTGCCAGCAGCACCGACTCTCCAAGGGAGTTCTTC	CASSTDSPREFF
-	TRBV28	-	13	TRBJ1-5	TGTGCCAGCAGTTTTAAGAAAGATCAGCCCCAGCATTTT	CASSFKKDQPQHF
-	TRBV27	-	12	TRBJ1-2	TGTGCCAGCAGTACCCCAGGGACCGGCTACACCTTC	CASSTPGTGYTF
-	TRBV7-9	-	13	TRBJ1-6	TGTGCCAGCAGCTTAGCGCCGGAAAGAACCCTCCACTTT	CASSLAPERTLHF
-	TRBV28	-	15	TRBJ1-4	TGTGCCAGCAGTCCCTCAGCTCTCGGTGAGGAAAAACTGTTTTTT	CASSPSALGEEKLFF
-	TRBV4-3	-	15	TRBJ1-1	TGCGCCAGCAGCCAAGAGGTGGGAGGGTTGTTTGAAGCTTTCTTT	CASSQEVGGLFEAFF
once	TRBV18	TRBD1	13	TRBJ1-2	TGTGCCAGCTCCCTGGGACAGGACTGGGGCTACACCTTC	CASSLGQDWGYTF
-	TRBV18	-	16	TRBJ1-1	TGTGCCAGCTCATCGGGGTATCGAGGACTGAACACTGAAGCTTTCTTT	CASSSGYRGLNTEAFF
-	TRBV6-1	TRBD2	15	TRBJ2-2	TGTGCCAGCAGTAATAGCGGGACGAACACCGGGGAGCTGTTTTTT	CASSNSGTNTGELFF
-	TRBV6-5	-	13	TRBJ1-1	TGTGCCAGCAGCCGACAGTTGAACACTGAAGCTTTCTTT	CASSRQLNTEAFF
-	TRBV19	-	17	TRBJ1-1	TGTGCCAGTAGTTCTCCGGCAGGACGGTCGGGGGACACTGAAGCTTTCTTT	CASSSPAGRSGDTEAFF
-	TRBV6-6	-	15	TRBJ1-5	TGTGCCAGCAGTTATGGGGCAGGATCACCTCAGCCCCAGCATTTT	CASSYGAGSPQPQHF
once	TRBV6-5	-	14	TRBJ2-7	TGTGCCAGCACTTCGGGGAAGTCTACCTACGAGCAGTACTTC	CASTSGKSTYEQYF